A selection of T cell receptor delta chains follows, all from one sample in a study of gamma-delta chains in newborns, infants, children. TCRdb re-called the reads with CATT. This sample has about 4,000 delta-chain clones, with about 45% found just once. The source material was blood, sampled at week 6. These TCRs come from a child who was a newborn, infant or young child, either healthy, febrile or measles-vaccinated (not recorded which). Each CDR3 is given with its conserved first and last residue. The D gene is left open where the match is weak. Only some rows state a clone size, as once, few, many or a class for expanded clones.

TGTGCCTGTGACACCGTACTCTCCTGGGACACCCGACAGATGTTTTTC	CACDTVLSWDTRQMFF	large	TRDJ3	.	TRDV2
TGTGCAGGATCGTACTGGGGGATACCGGGTTACACCGATAAACTCATCTTT	CAGSYWGIPGYTDKLIF	.	TRDJ1	TRDD3	TRAV29/DV5
TGTGCCTGTGACCCCGTGTTGGGGGCCTTGGAGACCGATAAACTCATCTTT	CACDPVLGALETDKLIF	few	TRDJ1	.	TRDV2
TGTGCTCTTGGGGAACTTAGGCCTTCAGCCGATGGGGGTACCTCGGATAAACTCATCTTT	CALGELRPSADGGTSDKLIF	few	TRDJ1	.	TRDV1
TGTGCTCTTGGGGAATTCGTATCACCCACTGGGTCCTACGACTTCTACGCACCCCCCTACACCGATAAACTCATCTTT	CALGEFVSPTGSYDFYAPPYTDKLIF	few	TRDJ1	.	TRDV1
TGTGCTCTTGGGGTCACTTCGCGCTACTGGGGGATGTACACCGATAAACTCATCTTT	CALGVTSRYWGMYTDKLIF	.	TRDJ1	TRDD3	TRDV1
TGTGCTCTTGGGGAACCCTCCGGCTGGGGACATCAGAGGGTGTACACCGATAAACTCATCTTT	CALGEPSGWGHQRVYTDKLIF	.	TRDJ1	.	TRDV1
TGTGCCTGTGACGGAGCCCTGCACTGGGGGATACAACCGAGCTCCTGGGACACCCGACAGATGTTTTTC	CACDGALHWGIQPSSWDTRQMFF	.	TRDJ3	TRDD3	TRDV2
TGTGCCTGTGACGTACTGGGGGATACGAGCTCCTGGGACACCCGACAGATGTTTTTC	CACDVLGDTSSWDTRQMFF	medium-sized	TRDJ3	TRDD3	TRDV2
TGTGCTCTTGGGGAACTAATACACTTCCAAGGGGATGTTGGACTCATCTTT	CALGELIHFQGDVGLIF	.	TRDJ1	.	TRDV1
TGTGCTCTTGGGGTGGCCTTCCTAAGACTGGGGGATACCGCAGCCGATAAACTCATCTTT	CALGVAFLRLGDTAADKLIF	few	TRDJ1	TRDD3	TRDV1
TGTGCCTGTGACCCCCTCCCGGTAAAGGGGATCGTGCCCCCCGATAAACTCATCTTT	CACDPLPVKGIVPPDKLIF	.	TRDJ1	.	TRDV2
TGTGCTCTTGGGGAACTTTCTCGACCTGGGGAGACTAACCGAGGCAAACTCATCTTT	CALGELSRPGETNRGKLIF	.	TRDJ1	.	TRDV1
TGTGCTCTTGGGGAAATCGGAAGAAGCCTCTTAGACACCGATAAACTCATCTTT	CALGEIGRSLLDTDKLIF	.	TRDJ1	.	TRDV1
TGTGCTCTCCTCTCGTACTGGGGGATGCCTTACACCGATAAACTCATCTTT	CALLSYWGMPYTDKLIF	.	TRDJ1	TRDD3	TRDV1
TGTGCCTGTGACACCGCGGGGGGATATGTCTCCTGGGACACCCGACAGATGTTTTTC	CACDTAGGYVSWDTRQMFF	.	TRDJ3	TRDD3	TRDV2
TGTGCTCTTGGGGAGCAACCTCTACTGGGGTTTACCGATAAACTCATCTTT	CALGEQPLLGFTDKLIF	.	TRDJ1	TRDD3	TRDV1
TGTGCTCTTGGGGAACTAGACCCTACTGGGGGATACCGGGACACCGATAAACTCATCTTT	CALGELDPTGGYRDTDKLIF	.	TRDJ1	TRDD3	TRDV1
TGTGCCTGTGACACCGGATACGCCGACTCCTGGGACACCCGACAGATGTTTTTC	CACDTGYADSWDTRQMFF	few	TRDJ3	TRDD3	TRDV2
TGTGCTCTTAGGGCGTTCCTACCCCAGAGTACTGGAGTTCTTAGTGTCACCGATAAACTCATCTTT	CALRAFLPQSTGVLSVTDKLIF	.	TRDJ1	TRDD2	TRDV1
TGTGCTCTTGGGGAAGCCCGGGGCGACTGGGGGATACTGTCCTCGACCGATAAACTCATCTTT	CALGEARGDWGILSSTDKLIF	.	TRDJ1	TRDD3	TRDV1
TGTGCTCTTGGGGAATCGAACCCTGCAACGGGTTCTGGGGGATTCCCAGGTTTGACAGCACAACTCTTCTTT	CALGESNPATGSGGFPGLTAQLFF	once	TRDJ2	TRDD3	TRDV1
TGTGCCTGTGACACCGTTCAGAGGGGGAGTCTTACCGATAAACTCATCTTT	CACDTVQRGSLTDKLIF	few	TRDJ1	.	TRDV2
TGTGCTCTTGGGGTCAACCCCCCCGTCCTACAGTACGCACCCGGGGATAGGGGGGATAAACTCATCTTT	CALGVNPPVLQYAPGDRGDKLIF	.	TRDJ1	.	TRDV1
TGTGCTCTTGGGGAACTAACCCCCCTGGGGGATTCAACCGATAAACTCATCTTT	CALGELTPLGDSTDKLIF	few	TRDJ1	TRDD3	TRDV1
TGTGCTCTTGGGGAACTAGGGTCATCCTTCCTCCCTAGTTCCGAACCGTACTGGGTCAACCCCTTGGGTGTCACCGATAAACTCATCTTT	CALGELGSSFLPSSEPYWVNPLGVTDKLIF	.	TRDJ1	.	TRDV1
TGTGCTCTTGGGGAACTCAGGGAAACCCGCTTTTTGACAGCACAACTCTTCTTT	CALGELRETRFLTAQLFF	medium-sized	TRDJ2	.	TRDV1
TGTGCCTGTGACGTACTGGGGGATACGCTTAGCTCCTGGGACACCCGACAGATGTTTTTC	CACDVLGDTLSSWDTRQMFF	few	TRDJ3	TRDD3	TRDV2
TGTGCTCTTGGGGAACGATTGGGGGACACCGATAAACTCATCTTT	CALGERLGDTDKLIF	.	TRDJ1	.	TRDV1
TGTGCCTGTGACCGGTACTGGCCACCCTGGGACACCCGACAGATGTTTTTC	CACDRYWPPWDTRQMFF	.	TRDJ3	.	TRDV2
TGTGCCTGTGACACCGTGGGCCCCACCGATAAACTCATCTTT	CACDTVGPTDKLIF	medium-sized	TRDJ1	.	TRDV2
TGTGCCTGTGACACCGGCGCCGATAAACTCATCTTT	CACDTGADKLIF	medium-sized	TRDJ1	.	TRDV2
TGTGCTCTTGGGGAACAAGATCCCCGTTTCCTACCGGGGGGGGACCAAAGATACACCGATAAACTCATCTTT	CALGEQDPRFLPGGDQRYTDKLIF	few	TRDJ1	.	TRDV1
TGTGCCTGTGACCTTCTAGTGGGGGATACGCGATGGGACACCCGACAGATGTTTTTC	CACDLLVGDTRWDTRQMFF	large	TRDJ3	TRDD3	TRDV2
TGTGCCTGTGACACGCTTATTCCTACCACCTACTCTGGGGGATACCCGTACACCGATAAACTCATCTTT	CACDTLIPTTYSGGYPYTDKLIF	.	TRDJ1	TRDD3	TRDV2
TGTGCTCTTGGGGAACGAGTTCCTTTCCGACCTAAGACTGGGGGATACAGCCAACTCATCTTT	CALGERVPFRPKTGGYSQLIF	.	TRDJ1	TRDD3	TRDV1
TGTGCCTGTGACACCCTCAGTACTGGGGGATACGCGAGTGATAATAAACTCATCTTT	CACDTLSTGGYASDNKLIF	medium-sized	TRDJ1	TRDD3	TRDV2
TGTGCTCTTGGGGAACTGAGGCTGGGGGATATGAGGGGCTACACCGATAAACTCATCTTT	CALGELRLGDMRGYTDKLIF	few	TRDJ1	TRDD3	TRDV1
TGTGCCTGTGACACCGGAAGGGATACGAGAACCGATAAACTCATCTTT	CACDTGRDTRTDKLIF	few	TRDJ1	TRDD3	TRDV2
TGTGCTCTTGGGGAGATCATCCCATACGTAAGCCTGGGGGATATTTCGAGGGGCCTCGATAAACTCATCTTT	CALGEIIPYVSLGDISRGLDKLIF	.	TRDJ1	TRDD3	TRDV1
TGTGCTCTTGGGGAACTAGCCACCCTTCCCATGGGGAAACTCATCTTT	CALGELATLPMGKLIF	.	TRDJ1	.	TRDV1
TGTGCTCTTGGGGAACGGATCGTTGAGACCACCGATAAACTCATCTTT	CALGERIVETTDKLIF	.	TRDJ1	.	TRDV1
TGTGCTCTTGGGGAAAATGTTCCTTCCTATGTACTGGGGGCCGATAAACTCATCTTT	CALGENVPSYVLGADKLIF	.	TRDJ1	.	TRDV1
TGTGCCTGTGACAGTCTCCGTACTGGGGGATACGCTGGACACACCGATAAACTCATCTTT	CACDSLRTGGYAGHTDKLIF	large	TRDJ1	TRDD3	TRDV2
TGTGCGGCAAGCCGTGGTGGTATAGCTGGGGGATACGCGCCCTGGGACACCCGACAGATGTTTTTC	CAASRGGIAGGYAPWDTRQMFF	.	TRDJ3	TRDD3	TRAV29/DV5
TGTGCCTGTGACATACTGGGGGACAGCTCCTGGGACACCCGACAGATGTTTTTC	CACDILGDSSWDTRQMFF	.	TRDJ3	TRDD3	TRDV2
TGTGCCTGTGACACCGTCCGTACTGGGGGATATACGTACACCGATAAACTCATCTTT	CACDTVRTGGYTYTDKLIF	.	TRDJ1	TRDD3	TRDV2
TGTGCTCTTGGGGAACGTCACCTTTCATACACCGATAAACTCATCTTT	CALGERHLSYTDKLIF	.	TRDJ1	.	TRDV1
TGTGCCTGCTCTACTGGGGGATATAGACCCGGCTCCTGGGACACCCGACAGATGTTTTTC	CACSTGGYRPGSWDTRQMFF	few	TRDJ3	TRDD3	TRDV2
TGTGCCTGTGACACCGTGAGTGGGTTTGAGGGGGGACTCAACGATAAACTCATCTTT	CACDTVSGFEGGLNDKLIF	.	TRDJ1	.	TRDV2
TGTGCTCTTGGGGAACTAATAGTCTCCTACTACGGGGGATACACCGATAAACTCATCTTT	CALGELIVSYYGGYTDKLIF	.	TRDJ1	.	TRDV1
TGTGCAGCAAGCGGGAGGACCTCTGGGGGATACGGTTGGGGTCTCATCTTT	CAASGRTSGGYGWGLIF	medium-sized	TRDJ1	TRDD3	TRAV29/DV5
TGTGCAGCAGGGAGGGGGGGCTTGTACACCGATAAACTCATCTTT	CAAGRGGLYTDKLIF	large	TRDJ1	.	TRAV29/DV5
TGTGCCTGTTTTCTTACTGGGGGTCAGAACACCGATAAACTCATCTTT	CACFLTGGQNTDKLIF	medium-sized	TRDJ1	TRDD3	TRDV2
TGTGCTCTCGGGGAATGGCCTTCATCCCATCTGGGGGACTCGACCCCCGATAAACTCATCTTT	CALGEWPSSHLGDSTPDKLIF	once	TRDJ1	TRDD3	TRDV1
TGTGCTCTTGGGGAGATCATCCTAGTACTGGGGGATATTGACACCGATAAACTCATCTTT	CALGEIILVLGDIDTDKLIF	.	TRDJ1	TRDD3	TRDV1